This is a list of T cell receptor beta chains from one sample in a study of cytomegalovirus exposure and HLA in healthy donors. Profiled with immunoSEQ multiplex PCR; TCRdb holds only in-frame clones, not every one. The data hold about 75,000 clones, with just under 85% observed a single time. Material: PBMCs. These receptors were obtained from a young man in good health and CMV-seronegative. Each CDR3 is given with its conserved first and last residue. Fields, in order: D gene, V gene, clone size, CDR3 length, J gene, CDR3 DNA, CDR3 protein. The D gene is left open where the match is weak. Only some rows state a clone size, as once, few, many or a class for expanded clones.

d_call: -
v_call: TRBV19
clone_size: -
cdr3_length: 15
j_call: TRBJ1-2
cdr3_nt: TGTGCCAGTAGTAGAAATCAGGTATCGGGGGATGGCTACACCTTC
cdr3_aa: CASSRNQVSGDGYTF

d_call: TRBD2
v_call: TRBV29-1
clone_size: -
cdr3_length: 16
j_call: TRBJ2-1
cdr3_nt: TGCAGCGTTGAAGATCTGGCGGGAGGGAACTACAATGAGCAGTTCTTC
cdr3_aa: CSVEDLAGGNYNEQFF

d_call: TRBD1
v_call: TRBV4-3
clone_size: -
cdr3_length: 16
j_call: TRBJ2-7
cdr3_nt: TGCGCCAGCAGCCAAGGTCAGGGGGTGGACTCCTACGAGCAGTACTTC
cdr3_aa: CASSQGQGVDSYEQYF

d_call: -
v_call: TRBV5-1
clone_size: -
cdr3_length: 14
j_call: TRBJ2-1
cdr3_nt: TGCGCCAGCAGCGGGGCCGCGTCCTACAATGAGCAGTTCTTC
cdr3_aa: CASSGAASYNEQFF

d_call: TRBD1
v_call: TRBV28
clone_size: -
cdr3_length: 14
j_call: TRBJ1-2
cdr3_nt: TGTGCCGGCGGGACAGGGGGTTCTAACTATGGCTACACCTTC
cdr3_aa: CAGGTGGSNYGYTF

d_call: TRBD2
v_call: TRBV4-2
clone_size: -
cdr3_length: 17
j_call: TRBJ2-3
cdr3_nt: TGTGCCAGCAGCCAAGGGACTAGCGGGAGGGGCACAGATACGCAGTATTTT
cdr3_aa: CASSQGTSGRGTDTQYF

d_call: -
v_call: TRBV18
clone_size: -
cdr3_length: 13
j_call: TRBJ2-7
cdr3_nt: TGTGCCAGCTCACCTCTAAGCTCCTACGAGCAGTACTTC
cdr3_aa: CASSPLSSYEQYF

d_call: TRBD1
v_call: TRBV30
clone_size: -
cdr3_length: 12
j_call: TRBJ1-2
cdr3_nt: TGTGCCTGGCAGGGACAGTTTTTTGGCTACACCTTC
cdr3_aa: CAWQGQFFGYTF

d_call: TRBD2
v_call: TRBV11-2
clone_size: -
cdr3_length: 18
j_call: TRBJ2-1
cdr3_nt: TGTGCCAGCAGCTTAGATTTATCACTAGCGGGAAGATTAGATGAGCAGTTCTTC
cdr3_aa: CASSLDLSLAGRLDEQFF

d_call: -
v_call: TRBV11-2
clone_size: once
cdr3_length: 14
j_call: TRBJ1-6
cdr3_nt: TGTGCCAGCAGCTTAGATCTGGACAGTTCACCCCTCCACTTT
cdr3_aa: CASSLDLDSSPLHF

d_call: TRBD1
v_call: TRBV18
clone_size: -
cdr3_length: 14
j_call: TRBJ1-1
cdr3_nt: TGTGCCAGCTCACCGACAGGGGCTGACACTGAAGCTTTCTTT
cdr3_aa: CASSPTGADTEAFF